Listed here are 13 T cell receptor beta chains from one sample, sequenced in a study of T cell repertoires in cytomegalovirus infection. One entry per CDR3 protein, called by TCRdb with MiXCR from the reads. Altogether some 130,000 distinct CDR3 sequences are present, roughly a quarter being singletons, with the ten largest covering approximately 35%. Which antigens these TCRs recognize remains unknown. The material sequenced was PBMCs, sequenced either directly or after in vitro stimulation (not recorded which). The origin of the receptors is a human donor in good health (CMV status not recorded). Some clones in this sample may be carry-over from other donors' samples.

This clonotype was seen at least ten times. The chain recombines TRBV7-2 with TRBJ2-1; 10 nucleotides agree with TRBD2. CDR3 length: 15 residues. Germline V gives CDR1 SGHTA, CDR2 FQGNSA. The V and J ends lost 5 bases and 3 bases, in that order; junction bases with no gene match: 4. CDR3 in amino acids: CASSRLAGNYNEQFF. For the CDR3, the DNA is TGTGCCAGCAGCAGACTAGCGGGTAACTACAATGAGCAGTTCTTC.

This clonotype was seen a few times. The rearrangement links TRBV2 to TRBJ1-1; possible D gene TRBD1, 5 bases. The V end was cut by 6 bases, the J end by 1 base, with 12 bases between. CDR3 length: 14 residues. Germline V gene lookup returns CDR1 SNHLY and CDR2 FYNNEI. In DNA form, the CDR3 reads TGTGCCAGCAGCGCAGGGTATTCGAACACTGAAGCTTTCTTT. Its protein is CASSAGYSNTEAFF.

This clonotype was detected ten times or more. This rearrangement joins TRBV7-2 to TRBJ1-5, with D unresolved. CDR1 is SGHTA and CDR2 is FQGNSA in the germline V gene. This CDR3 is built from 12 residues. V lost 6 bases and J 9 bases, leaving 12 bases between the germline ends. CDR3 nucleotides: TGTGCCAGCAGTCCTCTCGCGGGGCCCCAGCATTTT. Its translation: CASSPLAGPQHF.

This clonotype has more than one count but fewer than ten. The chain joins TRBV29-1 to TRBJ2-5, with TRBD1 matching over 7 bases. From germline, CDR1 is SQVTM and CDR2 ANQGSEA. With 5 bases clipped from V and 3 bases from J, the junction kept 9 bases outside the gene matches. The CDR3 loop spans 14 amino acids. CDR3 coding DNA: TGCAGCGTTAAATCCGGGACAGCAAAAGAGACCCAGTACTTC. Translating gives CSVKSGTAKETQYF.

This clonotype was counted a few times. V is TRBV7-6 and J is TRBJ2-1; D perhaps matches TRBD2 (6 bases). The V end was cut by 5 bases, the J end by 0 bases, with 17 bases between. The CDR3 totals 17 residues. From germline, CDR1 is SGHVS and CDR2 FNYEAQ. For the CDR3, the DNA is TGTGCCAGCAGCCCGCCTCGATCCGGGGGCTCCTACAATGAGCAGTTCTTC. It yields the protein CASSPPRSGGSYNEQFF.

This clonotype was counted many times. This chain joins TRBV7-2 and TRBJ2-1; D might be TRBD1 or TRBD2, each matching 5 bases. Germline V gene sequence: CDR1 SGHTA, CDR2 FQGNSA. The CDR3 has 15 residues. V lost 5 bases to trimming and J lost 9 bases, with 20 bases between them. In DNA, the CDR3 is TGTGCCAGCAGCCCCATAAATCAGGGACGGGGTGAGCAGTTCTTC. Residues: CASSPINQGRGEQFF.

This clonotype was counted only a few times. The J gene is TRBJ2-7, the V gene TRBV12-3 or TRBV12-4; the D is unclear. This CDR3 comprises 13 residues. The V and J ends lost 3 bases and 1 base respectively, with 7 bases between them. The CDR3 loop is CASSLGLSYEQYV. The CDR3 DNA sequence: TGTGCCAGCAGTTTGGGCTTATCCTACGAGCAGTACGTC.

This clonotype was picked up many times. The chain recombines TRBV11-1 with TRBJ2-7, with TRBD2 matching over 7 bases. Germline loops: CDR1 SGHAT, CDR2 FQDESV (reference sequence). The CDR3 contains 15 residues. J was trimmed by 0 bases and V by 0 bases; bases with no gene match: 2. The CDR3 bases are TGTGCCAGCAGCTTAGCAGCGGGAACCTCCTACGAGCAGTACTTC. It translates to CASSLAAGTSYEQYF.

The chain is built from TRBV24-1 and TRBJ1-5, with 8 bases matching TRBD1. The trim removed 9 bases at V and 1 base at J, leaving 4 bases unmatched. The V gene's germline CDR1 is KGHDR and CDR2 SFDVKD. The CDR3 is 14 amino acids. CDR3 in DNA: TGTGCCACCCAGGGGGCTGTAAGCAATCAGCCCCAGCATTTT. Amino acids: CATQGAVSNQPQHF.

The chain links TRBV7-9 to TRBJ1-3; D ambiguous. CDR1 SEHNR and CDR2 FQNEAQ come from the germline V gene (reference sequence). The CDR3 is 15 residues long. The ends were cut back, 5 bases at V and 4 bases at J, with 15 bases in the middle. The DNA of the CDR3 is TGTGCCAGCAGCCCCCAATTCGGTTCGGGAAACACCATATATTTT. Protein product: CASSPQFGSGNTIYF.

This clonotype has at least ten counts. This sequence joins TRBV7-2 and TRBJ1-2, with 10 bases matching TRBD1. With V trimmed by 5 bases and J by 1 base, 16 bases remained unmatched. This CDR3 is built from 19 residues. Germline V gene sequence: CDR1 SGHTA, CDR2 FQGNSA. DNA for the CDR3: TGTGCCAGCAGCCCTAGGACCTACATCGGGACAGGGGATAACTATGGCTACACCTTC. Its protein is CASSPRTYIGTGDNYGYTF.

This sequence joins TRBV7-2 and TRBJ1-4; D gene unclear. Germline-derived CDR1 and CDR2 are SGHTA and FQGNSA. The CDR3 has 14 amino acids. V was shortened by 0 bases and J by 3 bases, with 5 bases between the two germline ends. The CDR3 loop is CASSLAPANEKLFF. The CDR3 nucleotides are TGTGCCAGCAGCTTAGCCCCGGCTAATGAAAAACTGTTTTTT.

In DNA form, the CDR3 reads TGTGCCAGCAGTGAAGAAAATAGCGCGTATGGCTACACCTTC. Translated, it gives CASSEENSAYGYTF. The chain carries TRBV6-1 and TRBJ1-2; D ambiguous. The CDR3 runs to 14 residues. Germline V gene sequence: CDR1 MNHNS, CDR2 SASEGT. The V end lost 1 base, the J end lost 5 bases, and 11 bases lay between the germline ends.